This T cell receptor beta chain stems from a study of T-cell reconstitution after alpha-beta-depleted transplantation in children. Overall study findings and caveats: It was surviving recipient T cells and thymic progenitors that gave some patients high TCRbeta diversity at day 60. T-cell counts and diversity at one year post-transplant came mainly from newly produced T cells. About two months after transplant, alpha-beta T cells reportedly came from several hundred expanded graft clones.

As it was prepared, the TCRbeta library received unique molecular identifiers. MiXCR, applied by TCRdb to the PCR reads, yields one record per CDR3 protein. The sample gives 55,000 to 70,000 distinct CDR3 sequences, roughly a tenth of which show up once; about 12% is in the top ten. Between the trimmed V and J ends, which lost 6 bases and 8 bases, there was a span of 11 bases. CDR1 and CDR2 from the germline V gene are LGHNT and FRNRAP. There are 13 residues in the CDR3. This clonotype has ten or more counts. Its antigen is not known. The chain uses TRBV12-5 and TRBJ1-6; no firm D call. The TCR was taken from a boy younger than 18 with acute myeloid leukemia, due to receive a stem cell transplant. The sequencing used PBMCs, collected before TCRalphabeta/CD19-depleted stem cell transplant. DNA for the CDR3: TGTGCTAGTGGCCCCGACTTGGATTCACCCCTCCACTTT. Protein: CASGPDLDSPLHF.